Sequencing of this T cell receptor (beta chain) was carried out in a study of T cell repertoires in cytomegalovirus infection. General study points: The study identified carriers of CMV plus the relevant HLA from cumulative public TCR beta family frequency.

TCRdb reprocessed the reads via MiXCR and lists one record per CDR3 protein. The sample holds about 700,000 distinct CDR3 sequences, 33% seen once. CDR3 size: 14 residues. V dropped 6 bases and J dropped 4; count of bases not matched to a gene: 7. Germline lookup yields CDR1 SNHLY and CDR2 FYNNEI. To note about this clonotype: Its antigen is not identified.

Sequenced material: cultured PBMCs, taken from culture after CMV antigen stimulation. The chain employs TRBV2 and TRBJ1-2, with 8 nucleotides matching TRBD1. This TCR was sampled from a human donor in good health (CMV status not recorded). Some clones in this sample may be carry-over from other donors' samples. CDR3 region: CASSVDRDGYGYTF. The CDR3 region has the DNA TGTGCCAGCAGCGTGGACAGGGACGGCTATGGCTACACCTTC.